This TCR beta chain was captured in a study of tumor-infiltrating lymphocytes in primary liver carcinoma. Background on the study: Tumors measured about 4 to 10 cm and were stage T1-T3 N0M0.

Starting from approximately 0.45 ug of total RNA, TCR beta cDNA was produced with a primer in the constant region. Slightly modified ARM-PCR, run as three nested multiplex PCR rounds, produced the TCR beta libraries. Use of TRBV1-TRBV30 forward primers with a C-beta reverse primer characterized the first two PCR rounds, which lasted about 10 cycles each. TCRdb reprocessed the multiplex PCR reads with MiXCR, giving one entry per CDR3 protein. The sample carries roughly 100,000 distinct CDR3 sequences, more than 65% recorded once. Regarding this clonotype: One junction end does not reproduce the germline sequence, and a read error may be involved.

The roughly 18-32 mg bulk tissue piece was not sorted before simultaneous RNA and DNA extraction. The germline gives CDR1 MGHRA, CDR2 YSYEKL. CDR3 length equals 16 residues. The sample taken for sequencing was liver tumor tissue from sampling region 5. Sample subset: tumor region T5, tumor centre. This chain joins TRBV4-1 and TRBJ1-5; 9 bases agree with TRBD1. This TCR was sampled from an older woman with primary liver carcinoma and hepatitis B virus infection. CDR3 residues: CASCPRTGDSNQPRHF. DNA of the CDR3: TGCGCCAGCTGCCCTCGGACAGGGGATAGCAATCAGCCCCGGCATTTT.